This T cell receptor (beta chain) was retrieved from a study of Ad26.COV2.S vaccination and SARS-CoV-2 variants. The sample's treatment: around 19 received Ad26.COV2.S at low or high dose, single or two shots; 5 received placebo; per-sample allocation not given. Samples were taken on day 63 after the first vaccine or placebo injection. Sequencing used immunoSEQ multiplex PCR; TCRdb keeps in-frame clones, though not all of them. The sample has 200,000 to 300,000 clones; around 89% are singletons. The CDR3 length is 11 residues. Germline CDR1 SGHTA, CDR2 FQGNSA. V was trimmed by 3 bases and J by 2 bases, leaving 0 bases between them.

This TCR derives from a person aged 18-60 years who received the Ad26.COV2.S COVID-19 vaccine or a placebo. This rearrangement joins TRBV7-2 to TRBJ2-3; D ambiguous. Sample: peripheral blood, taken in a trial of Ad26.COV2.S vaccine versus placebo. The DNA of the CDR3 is TGTGCCAGCAGCTTCACAGATACGCAGTATTTT. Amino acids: CASSFTDTQYF.